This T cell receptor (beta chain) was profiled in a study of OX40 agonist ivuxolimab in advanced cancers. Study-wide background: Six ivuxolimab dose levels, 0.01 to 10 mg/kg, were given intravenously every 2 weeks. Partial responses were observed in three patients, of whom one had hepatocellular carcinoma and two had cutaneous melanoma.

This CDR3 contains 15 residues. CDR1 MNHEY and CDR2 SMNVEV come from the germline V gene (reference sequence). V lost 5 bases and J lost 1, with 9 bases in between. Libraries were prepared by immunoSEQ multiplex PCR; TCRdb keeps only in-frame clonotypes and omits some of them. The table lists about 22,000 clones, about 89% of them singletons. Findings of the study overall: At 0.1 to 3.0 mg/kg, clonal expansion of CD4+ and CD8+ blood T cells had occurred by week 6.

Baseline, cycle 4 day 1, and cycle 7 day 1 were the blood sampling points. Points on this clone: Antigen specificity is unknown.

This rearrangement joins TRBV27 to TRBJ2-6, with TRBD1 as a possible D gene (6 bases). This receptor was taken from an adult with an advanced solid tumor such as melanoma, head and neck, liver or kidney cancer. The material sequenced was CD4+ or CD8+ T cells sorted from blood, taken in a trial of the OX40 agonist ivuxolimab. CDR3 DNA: TGTGCCAGCAGTATACAGGGTTCTGGGGCCAACGTCCTGACTTTC. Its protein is CASSIQGSGANVLTF.